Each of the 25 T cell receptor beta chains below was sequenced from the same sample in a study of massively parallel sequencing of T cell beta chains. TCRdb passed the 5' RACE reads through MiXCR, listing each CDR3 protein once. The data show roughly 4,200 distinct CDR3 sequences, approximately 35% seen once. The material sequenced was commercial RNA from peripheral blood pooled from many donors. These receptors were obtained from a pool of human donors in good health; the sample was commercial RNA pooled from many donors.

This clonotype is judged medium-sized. CDR3 sequence (DNA): TGTGCCAGCGGGGGCTGGGGTAAGCCCCAGCATTTT. It specifies CASGGWGKPQHF. The V gene is TRBV6-2 or TRBV6-3, the J gene TRBJ1-5; tentative D call: TRBD1 (6 bases). The CDR3 is made up of 12 amino acids. V was trimmed by 8 bases and J by 8 bases, leaving 13 bases between them. Germline V gene data show CDR1 as MNHEY and CDR2 as SVGEGT.

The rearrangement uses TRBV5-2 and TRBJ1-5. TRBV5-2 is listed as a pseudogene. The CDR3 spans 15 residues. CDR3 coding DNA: TGTGCCAGCAACATGCTTGATACGGGTTATCAGCCCCAGCATTTT. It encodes CASNMLDTGYQPQHF.

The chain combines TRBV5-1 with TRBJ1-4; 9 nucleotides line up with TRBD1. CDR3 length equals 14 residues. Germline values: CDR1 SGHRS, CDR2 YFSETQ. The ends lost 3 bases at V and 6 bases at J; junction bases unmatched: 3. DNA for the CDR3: TGCGCCAGCAGCTGGGACAGGGCGGATGAAAAACTGTTTTTT. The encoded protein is CASSWDRADEKLFF.

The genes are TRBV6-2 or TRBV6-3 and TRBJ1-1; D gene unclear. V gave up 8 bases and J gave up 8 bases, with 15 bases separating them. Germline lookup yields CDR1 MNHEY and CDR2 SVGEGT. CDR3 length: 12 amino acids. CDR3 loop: CASSRQDFEAFF. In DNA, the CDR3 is TGTGCCAGCTCTAGGCAGGACTTCGAAGCTTTCTTT.

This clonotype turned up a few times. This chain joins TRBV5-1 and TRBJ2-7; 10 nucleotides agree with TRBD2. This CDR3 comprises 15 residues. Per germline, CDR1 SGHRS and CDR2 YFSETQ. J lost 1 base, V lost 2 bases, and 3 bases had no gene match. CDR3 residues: CASSFRTSGSYEQYF. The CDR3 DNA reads TGCGCCAGCAGCTTCCGGACTAGCGGATCCTACGAGCAGTACTTC.

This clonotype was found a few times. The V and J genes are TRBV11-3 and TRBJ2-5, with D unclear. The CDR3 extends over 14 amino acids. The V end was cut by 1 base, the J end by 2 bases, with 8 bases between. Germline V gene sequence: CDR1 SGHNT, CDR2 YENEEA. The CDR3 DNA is TGTGCCAGCAGCTTAGGAGGACCTCAAGAGACCCAGTACTTC. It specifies CASSLGGPQETQYF.

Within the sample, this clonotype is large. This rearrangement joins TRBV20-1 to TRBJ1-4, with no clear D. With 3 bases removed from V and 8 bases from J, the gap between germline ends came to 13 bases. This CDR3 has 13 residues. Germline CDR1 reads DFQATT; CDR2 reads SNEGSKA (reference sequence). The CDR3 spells CSARKGNGEKLFF. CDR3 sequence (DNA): TGCAGTGCTAGGAAGGGCAATGGCGAAAAACTGTTTTTT.

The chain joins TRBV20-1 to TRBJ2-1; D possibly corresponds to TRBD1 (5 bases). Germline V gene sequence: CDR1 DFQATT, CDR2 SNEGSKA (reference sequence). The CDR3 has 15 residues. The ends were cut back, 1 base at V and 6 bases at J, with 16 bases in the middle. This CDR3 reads CSARVDSRFRNEQFF. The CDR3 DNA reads TGCAGTGCTAGAGTTGACAGTCGGTTCCGCAATGAGCAGTTCTTC.

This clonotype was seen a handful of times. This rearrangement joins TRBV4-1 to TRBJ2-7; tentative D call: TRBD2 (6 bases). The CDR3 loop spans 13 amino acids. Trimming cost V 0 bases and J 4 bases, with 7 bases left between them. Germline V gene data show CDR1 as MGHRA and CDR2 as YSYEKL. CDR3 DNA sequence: TGCGCCAGCAGCCAAGATGGGGGGTACGAGCAGTACTTC. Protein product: CASSQDGGYEQYF.

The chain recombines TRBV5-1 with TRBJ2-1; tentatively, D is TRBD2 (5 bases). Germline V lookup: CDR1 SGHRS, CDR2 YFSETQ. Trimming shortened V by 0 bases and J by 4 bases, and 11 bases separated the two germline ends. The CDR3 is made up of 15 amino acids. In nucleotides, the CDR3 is TGCGCCAGCAGCTTGGCGGCTAGCAGTTACAATGAGCAGTTCTTC. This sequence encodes CASSLAASSYNEQFF.

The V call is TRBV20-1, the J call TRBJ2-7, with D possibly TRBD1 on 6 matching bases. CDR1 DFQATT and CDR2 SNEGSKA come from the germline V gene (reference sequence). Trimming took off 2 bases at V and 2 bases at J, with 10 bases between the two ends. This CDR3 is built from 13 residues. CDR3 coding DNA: TGCAGTGCTAGATACAGGGCCACCTACGAGCAGTACTTC. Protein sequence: CSARYRATYEQYF.

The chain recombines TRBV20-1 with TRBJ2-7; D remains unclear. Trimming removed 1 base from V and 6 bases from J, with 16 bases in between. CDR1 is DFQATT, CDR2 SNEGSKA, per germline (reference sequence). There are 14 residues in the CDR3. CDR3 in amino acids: CSARVSLNMGEQYF. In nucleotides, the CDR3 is TGCAGTGCTAGAGTAAGTCTGAACATGGGCGAGCAGTACTTC.

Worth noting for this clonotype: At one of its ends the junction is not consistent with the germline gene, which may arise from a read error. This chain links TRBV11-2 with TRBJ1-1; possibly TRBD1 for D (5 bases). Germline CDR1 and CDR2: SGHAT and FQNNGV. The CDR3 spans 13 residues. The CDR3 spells CSSSQQERTEAFF. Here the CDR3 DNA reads TGTTCCAGCAGCCAACAGGAACGGACTGAAGCTTTCTTT.

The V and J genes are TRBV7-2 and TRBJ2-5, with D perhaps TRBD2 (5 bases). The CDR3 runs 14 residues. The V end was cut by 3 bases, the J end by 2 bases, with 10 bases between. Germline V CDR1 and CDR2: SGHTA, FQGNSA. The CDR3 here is CASSFLSGQETQYF. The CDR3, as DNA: TGTGCCAGCAGCTTTCTAAGCGGTCAAGAGACCCAGTACTTC.

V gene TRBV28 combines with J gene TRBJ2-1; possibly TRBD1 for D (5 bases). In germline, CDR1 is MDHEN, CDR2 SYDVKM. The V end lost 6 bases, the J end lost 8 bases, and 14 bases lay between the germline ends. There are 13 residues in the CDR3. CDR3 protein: CASRYAQGDEQFF. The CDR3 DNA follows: TGTGCCAGCAGATACGCCCAAGGGGATGAGCAGTTCTTC.

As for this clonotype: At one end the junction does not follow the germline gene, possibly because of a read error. CDR3 sequence reads: CASSLIDSTQPQHF. The CDR3, as DNA: TGTGCCAGCAGTTTAATCGACAGCACTCAGCCCCAGCATTTT. This chain joins TRBV12-3 or TRBV12-4 and TRBJ1-5; TRBD1 might be the D (5 bases). The CDR3 totals 14 residues.

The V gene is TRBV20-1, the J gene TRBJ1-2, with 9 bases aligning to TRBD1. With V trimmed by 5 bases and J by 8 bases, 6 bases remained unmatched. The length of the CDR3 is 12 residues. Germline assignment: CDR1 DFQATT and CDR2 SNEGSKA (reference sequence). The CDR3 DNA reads TGCAGTGCTGGAGGACAGGGGTACGGCTACACCTTC. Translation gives CSAGGQGYGYTF.

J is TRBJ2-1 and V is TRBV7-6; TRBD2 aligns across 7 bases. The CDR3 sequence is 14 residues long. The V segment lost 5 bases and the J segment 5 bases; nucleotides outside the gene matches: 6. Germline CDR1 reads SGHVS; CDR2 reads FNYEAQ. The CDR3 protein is CASSPRGSHNEQFF. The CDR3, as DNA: TGTGCCAGCAGCCCACGCGGGAGCCACAATGAGCAGTTCTTC.

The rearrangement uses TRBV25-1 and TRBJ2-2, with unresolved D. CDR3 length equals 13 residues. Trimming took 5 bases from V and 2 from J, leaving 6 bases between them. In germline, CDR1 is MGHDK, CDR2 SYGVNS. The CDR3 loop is CASSFINTGELFF. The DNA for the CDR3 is TGTGCCAGCAGTTTCATTAACACCGGGGAGCTGTTTTTT.

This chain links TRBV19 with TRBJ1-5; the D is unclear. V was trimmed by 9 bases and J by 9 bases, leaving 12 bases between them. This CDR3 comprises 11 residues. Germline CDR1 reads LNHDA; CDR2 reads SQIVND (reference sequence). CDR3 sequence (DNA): TGTGCCAGACAGTCCCCAGGGCCCCAGCATTTT. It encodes CARQSPGPQHF.

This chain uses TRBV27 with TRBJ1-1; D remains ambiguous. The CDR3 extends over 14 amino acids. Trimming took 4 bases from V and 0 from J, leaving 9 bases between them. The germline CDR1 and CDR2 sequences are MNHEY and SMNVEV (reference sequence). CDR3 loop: CASSSPGMNTEAFF. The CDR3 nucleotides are TGTGCCAGCAGTTCCCCCGGGATGAACACTGAAGCTTTCTTT.

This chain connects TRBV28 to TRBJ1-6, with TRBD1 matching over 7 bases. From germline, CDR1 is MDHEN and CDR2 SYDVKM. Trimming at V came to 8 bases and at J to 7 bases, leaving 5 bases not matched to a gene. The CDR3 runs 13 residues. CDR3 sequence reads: CASRGQENSPLHF. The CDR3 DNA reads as TGTGCCAGCCGTGGACAGGAAAATTCACCCCTCCACTTT.

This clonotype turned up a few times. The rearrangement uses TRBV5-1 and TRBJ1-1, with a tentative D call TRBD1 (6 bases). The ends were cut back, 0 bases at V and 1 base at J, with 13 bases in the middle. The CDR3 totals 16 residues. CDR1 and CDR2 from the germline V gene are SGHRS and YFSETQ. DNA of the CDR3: TGCGCCAGCAGCTTGGCCCCGACAGGCGCGAACACTGAAGCTTTCTTT. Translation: CASSLAPTGANTEAFF.

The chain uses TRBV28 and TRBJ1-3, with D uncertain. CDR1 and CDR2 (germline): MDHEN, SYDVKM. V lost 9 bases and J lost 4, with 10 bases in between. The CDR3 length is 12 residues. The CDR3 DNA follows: TGTGCCAGTATAACTAGAGGAAACACCATATATTTT. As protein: CASITRGNTIYF.

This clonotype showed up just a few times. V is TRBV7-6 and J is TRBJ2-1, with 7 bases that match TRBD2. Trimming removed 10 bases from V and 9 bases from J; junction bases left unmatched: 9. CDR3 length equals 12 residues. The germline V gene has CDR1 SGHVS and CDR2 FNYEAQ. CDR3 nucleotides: TGTGCCACCTCGGGCGGGAGTGTTGAGCAGTTCTTC. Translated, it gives CATSGGSVEQFF. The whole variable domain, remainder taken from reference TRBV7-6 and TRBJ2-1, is GAGVSQSPRYKVTKRGQDVALRCDPISGHVSLYWYRQALGQGPEFLTYFNYEAQQDKSGLPNDRFSAERPEGSISTLTIQRTEQRDSAMYRCATSGGSVEQFFGPGTRLTVL.